These T cell receptor beta chains were read from a single sample in a study of blood T cell repertoires in COVID-19. TCRdb's table, derived via immunoSEQ multiplex PCR, lists solely in-frame clones and lacks some. The sample yields more than 350,000 clones, 89% seen once. The sequenced material came from peripheral blood. These receptors all come from a woman younger than 45 with COVID-19, enrolled during active disease. Both conserved end residues are part of each CDR3. A D gene is named only where the DNA matches it firmly. Clone size is stated in some rows and not others, as once, few, many or a class when expanded.

CASTLDGGSPIF	TGTGCCAGCACCCTCGATGGAGGCTCCCCTATCTTC	TRBJ2-1	-	-	TRBV6-6
CASSPGQGVTNEKLFF	TGTGCCAGCAGCCCGGGACAGGGGGTCACTAATGAAAAACTGTTTTTT	TRBJ1-4	-	TRBD1	TRBV5-4
CSVDRQGVLFF	TGCAGCGTTGACAGACAGGGTGTACTGTTTTTT	TRBJ1-4	-	TRBD1	TRBV29-1
CASSKFIRFSGRQGRDTQYF	TGTGCCAGCAGCAAATTTATCCGATTTAGCGGGAGGCAGGGGAGAGATACGCAGTATTTT	TRBJ2-3	-	-	TRBV21-1
CASSYRGDTEAFF	TGTGCCAGCAGTTACCGGGGGGACACTGAAGCTTTCTTT	TRBJ1-1	-	-	TRBV6-2/TRBV6-3
CASSLSAGTVSYEQYF	TGTGCCAGCAGTTTATCCGCCGGGACAGTCTCCTACGAGCAGTACTTC	TRBJ2-7	-	TRBD1	TRBV27
CASSAGVQETQYF	TGCGCCAGTTCGGCGGGGGTTCAAGAGACCCAGTACTTC	TRBJ2-5	-	TRBD2	TRBV4-3
CATSTGTRLNEQFF	TGTGCCACCAGCACTGGGACTAGGCTTAATGAGCAGTTCTTC	TRBJ2-1	few	TRBD2	TRBV15
CASSSITGFGELFF	TGTGCCAGCAGCTCGATAACAGGGTTCGGGGAGCTGTTTTTT	TRBJ2-2	-	-	TRBV5-5
CASSDQGNNSPLHF	TGTGCCAGCAGTGATCAGGGGAATAATTCACCCCTCCACTTT	TRBJ1-6	-	-	TRBV6-4
CASTNELAGGPNNEQFF	TGTGCCAGCACCAATGAACTAGCGGGAGGGCCAAACAATGAGCAGTTCTTC	TRBJ2-1	-	TRBD2	TRBV7-9
CASSPAWREETQYF	TGCGCCAGCAGCCCAGCCTGGCGGGAAGAGACCCAGTACTTC	TRBJ2-5	-	-	TRBV5-1
CASSLLGTNYEQYF	TGTGCCAGCAGCTTACTTGGGACAAACTACGAGCAGTACTTC	TRBJ2-7	-	-	TRBV7-8
CASSLSSGGFGRGAPRSYNEQFF	TGCGCCAGCAGCTTGTCTTCCGGTGGATTCGGGCGGGGGGCCCCCCGATCCTACAATGAGCAGTTCTTC	TRBJ2-1	-	TRBD2	TRBV5-1
CASSWQFF	TGTGCCAGCTCGTGGCAGTTCTTC	TRBJ2-1	-	-	TRBV2
CASSQDYTASGGGTQYF	TGTGCCAGCAGCCAAGATTATACGGCTAGCGGGGGAGGTACGCAGTATTTT	TRBJ2-3	-	TRBD2	TRBV3-1/TRBV3-2
CASSQEAGTSGFYNEQFF	TGCGCCAGCAGCCAAGAGGCCGGGACTAGCGGGTTCTACAATGAGCAGTTCTTC	TRBJ2-1	-	TRBD2	TRBV4-1
CASSLEGRGGADTQYF	TGTGCCAGCTCCCTCGAAGGTAGGGGCGGCGCAGATACGCAGTATTTT	TRBJ2-3	-	-	TRBV18
CASSLRTGVEETQYF	TGTGCCAGCAGTTTACGGACAGGGGTAGAAGAGACCCAGTACTTC	TRBJ2-5	-	TRBD1	TRBV28
CASSKNRGGQLQHF	TGTGCCAGCAGCAAAAACAGGGGTGGCCAGCTCCAGCATTTT	TRBJ1-5	once	TRBD1	TRBV2
CSVGLGQLAGIYNEQFF	TGCAGCGTAGGTCTCGGTCAACTAGCGGGAATCTACAATGAGCAGTTCTTC	TRBJ2-1	-	TRBD2	TRBV29-1
CSSLRGTYGYTF	TGCAGCTCCTTGAGGGGGACCTATGGCTACACCTTC	TRBJ1-2	-	-	TRBV29-1
CASSPFDRSQDNEKLFF	TGTGCCAGCAGCCCCTTCGACAGGTCACAAGATAATGAAAAACTGTTTTTT	TRBJ1-4	-	-	TRBV7-9
CASSGDWQETQYF	TGTGCCAGCAGTGGAGACTGGCAAGAGACCCAGTACTTC	TRBJ2-5	-	-	TRBV2
CSVEDWLSTDTQYF	TGCAGCGTTGAAGATTGGCTCAGCACAGATACGCAGTATTTT	TRBJ2-3	-	-	TRBV29-1
CASSLLPRGTGNTIYF	TGTGCCAGCAGCCTACTCCCCCGGGGTACTGGAAACACCATATATTTT	TRBJ1-3	-	-	TRBV11-1
CASTIKPGGYGYTF	TGTGCCAGCACCATCAAGCCAGGGGGCTATGGCTACACCTTC	TRBJ1-2	-	TRBD1	TRBV28
CASSLYSSGGKETQYF	TGTGCCAGCAGCTTATATTCTAGCGGGGGTAAAGAGACCCAGTACTTC	TRBJ2-5	-	TRBD2	TRBV7-2
CASSLGAGTGELFF	TGTGCCAGCAGCTTAGGCGCGGGGACCGGGGAGCTGTTTTTT	TRBJ2-2	-	-	TRBV7-2
CASSSQGAGQPQHF	TGTGCCAGTAGTAGCCAGGGGGCCGGTCAGCCCCAGCATTTT	TRBJ1-5	-	TRBD1	TRBV19
CASSLVRGFANIQYF	TGTGCCAGCAGCTTAGTCCGAGGTTTCGCGAACATTCAGTACTTC	TRBJ2-4	-	-	TRBV13
CATRGGVSTDTQYF	TGTGCCACCCGGGGGGGAGTGAGCACAGATACGCAGTATTTT	TRBJ2-3	-	TRBD2	TRBV28
CASSLGHLISYNEQFF	TGTGCCAGCAGCTTGGGACACTTGATCTCCTACAATGAGCAGTTCTTC	TRBJ2-1	-	-	TRBV11-2
CASSSDNEQFF	TGTGCCAGCAGCTCCGACAATGAGCAGTTCTTC	TRBJ2-1	-	-	TRBV11-2
CSAATGGTDTQYF	TGCAGCGCCGCGACAGGGGGCACAGATACGCAGTATTTT	TRBJ2-3	-	TRBD1	TRBV29-1
CASSKGDRTPIPNTGELFF	TGTGCCAGCAGTAAAGGGGACAGGACCCCGATTCCGAACACCGGGGAGCTGTTTTTT	TRBJ2-2	-	TRBD1	TRBV6-1
CASSWGQSYYEQYF	TGTGCCAGCAGCTGGGGACAGAGTTACTACGAGCAGTACTTC	TRBJ2-7	-	TRBD1	TRBV7-2
CASSLDGPSGTQYF	TGTGCCAGCAGCTTAGATGGCCCTAGCGGTACGCAGTATTTT	TRBJ2-3	-	TRBD2	TRBV7-2
CASSPPTTGEWYMNTEAFF	TGTGCCAGCAGCCCCCCGACCACAGGGGAATGGTACATGAACACTGAAGCTTTCTTT	TRBJ1-1	-	TRBD1	TRBV7-9
CASSFRQITGELFF	TGTGCCAGCAGCTTTCGACAGATAACCGGGGAGCTGTTTTTT	TRBJ2-2	once	-	TRBV7-2
CASSLDLASSGNTIYF	TGTGCCAGCAGCTTGGATTTAGCCAGCTCTGGAAACACCATATATTTT	TRBJ1-3	-	-	TRBV5-5
CASSLTLGGPYNEQFF	TGTGCCAGCAGCTTAACCTTGGGGGGTCCCTACAATGAGCAGTTCTTC	TRBJ2-1	-	-	TRBV7-2
CASSRSGDGNQPQHF	TGTGCCAGCTCCCGTAGCGGGGACGGCAATCAGCCCCAGCATTTT	TRBJ1-5	once	-	TRBV5-5
CASSPGTSEDEQYF	TGTGCCAGCTCTCCCGGGACTAGTGAGGACGAGCAGTACTTC	TRBJ2-7	-	TRBD2	TRBV18
CASSPGLAGGQETQYF	TGTGCCAGCAGTCCTGGACTAGCGGGAGGGCAAGAGACCCAGTACTTC	TRBJ2-5	once	TRBD2	TRBV28
CAIANRQETQYF	TGTGCCATCGCCAACAGACAAGAGACCCAGTACTTC	TRBJ2-5	once	-	TRBV10-3
CASSFGQVYTEAFF	TGTGCCAGCAGCTTTGGACAGGTCTACACTGAAGCTTTCTTT	TRBJ1-1	-	TRBD1	TRBV5-8
CASSPQAGIAGNTIYF	TGTGCCAGCAGCCCCCAAGCCGGGATCGCGGGAAACACCATATATTTT	TRBJ1-3	-	-	TRBV16
CASGSGLAGADTQYF	TGTGCTAGTGGTTCCGGGCTAGCGGGGGCAGATACGCAGTATTTT	TRBJ2-3	once	TRBD2	TRBV12-5
CASSLAPSGGWSDTQYF	TGTGCCAGCAGCTTGGCCCCTAGCGGGGGATGGTCGGATACGCAGTATTTT	TRBJ2-3	-	TRBD2	TRBV5-4
CASSYLAARGDTQYF	TGTGCCAGCAGCTATCTAGCGGCTAGAGGAGATACGCAGTATTTT	TRBJ2-3	-	TRBD2	TRBV5-8
CASSTKTDGYTF	TGTGCCAGTAGTACGAAGACAGATGGCTACACCTTC	TRBJ1-2	-	-	TRBV19
CASSHIAGTGAFHEQFF	TGTGCCAGCAGCCATATAGCAGGGACAGGGGCCTTTCATGAGCAGTTCTTC	TRBJ2-1	-	TRBD1	TRBV14